The present T cell receptor beta chain was sequenced within a study of OX40 agonist ivuxolimab in advanced cancers. Whole-study context: At 0.01 to 10 mg/kg, ivuxolimab was administered intravenously to patients every 2 weeks. A mean age of roughly 66 years, range roughly 23 to 85, was recorded, and approximately 79% were male.

On this clone: Its antigen is unknown.

Overall study findings and caveats: Relative to CD4+ cells, CD8+ T cells on average had more expanded clones.

With 2 bases clipped from V and 6 bases from J, the junction kept 12 bases outside the gene matches. The CDR3 sequence is 18 residues long. Per the germline V gene, CDR1 is KGHSH and CDR2 is LQKENI. Generated by immunoSEQ multiplex PCR, the TCRdb table keeps only in-frame clones and is missing some. This sample has about 77,000 clones; around 83% occur once, and the top ten carry 0.76%. Sequencing used CD4+ or CD8+ T cells sorted from blood, obtained in a trial of the OX40 agonist ivuxolimab. The V and J genes are TRBV18 and TRBJ2-1; 11 bases are a match to TRBD2. This receptor was obtained from an adult with an advanced solid tumor such as melanoma, head and neck, liver or kidney cancer. The CDR3 region has the DNA TGTGCCAGCTCACCATTCTCGCCTAGCGGGGGGACCTTCAATGAGCAGTTCTTC. As protein: CASSPFSPSGGTFNEQFF.